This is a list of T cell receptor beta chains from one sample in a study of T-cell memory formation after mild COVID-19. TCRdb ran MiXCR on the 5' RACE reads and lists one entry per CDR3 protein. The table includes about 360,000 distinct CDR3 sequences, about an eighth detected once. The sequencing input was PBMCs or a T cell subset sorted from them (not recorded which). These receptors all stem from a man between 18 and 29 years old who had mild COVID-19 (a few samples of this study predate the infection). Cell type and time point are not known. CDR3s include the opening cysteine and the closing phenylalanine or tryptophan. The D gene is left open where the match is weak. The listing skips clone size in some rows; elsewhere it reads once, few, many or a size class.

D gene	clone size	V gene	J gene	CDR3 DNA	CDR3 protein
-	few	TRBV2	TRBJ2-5	TGTGCCAGCAGAGGAAGTGGGGGCTGGGAGACCCAGTACTTC	CASRGSGGWETQYF
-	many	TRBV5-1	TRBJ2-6	TGCGCCAGCAGCCGGAACCCTCGGGACATCTCTGGGGCCAACGTCCTGACTTTC	CASSRNPRDISGANVLTF
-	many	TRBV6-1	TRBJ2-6	TGTGCCAGCAGTGAAGCAGGGTCTGGGGCCAACGTCCTGACTTTC	CASSEAGSGANVLTF
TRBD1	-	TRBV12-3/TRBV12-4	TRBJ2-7	TGTGCCAGCAGGAATTCCGGGACAGGGGCCTACGAGCAGTACTTC	CASRNSGTGAYEQYF
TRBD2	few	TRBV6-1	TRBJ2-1	TGTGCCAGCAGACACAGCGGGGGAGTTACCTACAATGAGCAGTTCTTC	CASRHSGGVTYNEQFF
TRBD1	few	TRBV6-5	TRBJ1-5	TGTGCCAGCAGTTACGGACAGGGACATAATCAGCCCCAGCATTTT	CASSYGQGHNQPQHF
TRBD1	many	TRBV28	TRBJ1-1	TGTGCCAGCAGTTTATGGGCCGACAGGGGGAACACTGAAGCTTTCTTT	CASSLWADRGNTEAFF
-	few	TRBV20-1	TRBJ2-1	TGCAGTGCACCCGGGTGGTGGAAGGGGGGGTTAGGTGAGCAGTTCTTC	CSAPGWWKGGLGEQFF
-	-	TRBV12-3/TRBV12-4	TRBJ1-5	TGTGCCAGCAGTTTAGGGCAGACAACCATGGAGCCCCAGCATTTT	CASSLGQTTMEPQHF
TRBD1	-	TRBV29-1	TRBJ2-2	TGCAGCGTCGAGGGAGGACAGGGGAGCACCGGGGAGCTGTTTTTT	CSVEGGQGSTGELFF
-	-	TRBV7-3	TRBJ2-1	TGTGCCAGCAGCAAGATGGGACCTTCGAATGAGCAGTTCTTC	CASSKMGPSNEQFF
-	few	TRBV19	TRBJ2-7	TGTGCCAGTAGTATGGCGGACAGAGCCTACGAGCAGTACTTC	CASSMADRAYEQYF
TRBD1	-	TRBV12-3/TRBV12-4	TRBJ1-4	TGTGCCAGCACCAGCCCGGGACAGGGGGCTTTTAATGAAAAACTGTTTTTT	CASTSPGQGAFNEKLFF
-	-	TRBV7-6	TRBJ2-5	TGTGCCAGCAGCTTTGATACGCCGGGCCCTGCAGAGGAGACCCAGTACTTC	CASSFDTPGPAEETQYF
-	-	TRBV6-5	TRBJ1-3	TGTGCCAGCAGACCCGGACAGTCCCTCGGAAACACCATATATTTT	CASRPGQSLGNTIYF
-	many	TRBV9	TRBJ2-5	TGTGCCAGCAGCCCCCGGACACGGACAGAGACCCAGTACTTC	CASSPRTRTETQYF
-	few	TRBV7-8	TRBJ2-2	TGTGCCAGCAGCTTAGAGGCTAGCGTGTCCACCGGGGAGCTGTTTTTT	CASSLEASVSTGELFF
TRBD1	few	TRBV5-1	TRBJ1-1	TGCGCCAGCAGCACTAGACAGGGACCAGAAGCTTTCTTT	CASSTRQGPEAFF
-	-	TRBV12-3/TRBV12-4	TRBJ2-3	TGTGCCAGCAGCAGCTCGCGGGGCGCAGATACGCAGTATTTT	CASSSSRGADTQYF
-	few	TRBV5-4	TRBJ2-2	TGTGCCAGCAGCTTGCTCAGGGGAGACACCGGGGAGCTGTTTTTT	CASSLLRGDTGELFF
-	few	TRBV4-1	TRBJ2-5	TGCGCCAGCAGCCACCGACGGTTCCAAGAGACCCAGTACTTC	CASSHRRFQETQYF
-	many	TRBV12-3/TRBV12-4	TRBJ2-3	TGTGCCAGCAGTACGCCGTTTGGAGATACGCAGTATTTT	CASSTPFGDTQYF
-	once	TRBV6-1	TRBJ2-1	TGTGCCAGCAGCCACAAACTGCAGTTCTTC	CASSHKLQFF
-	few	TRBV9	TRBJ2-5	TGTGCCAGCAGCGTAGCTGCTAGCGCGGGCGGAGAGACCCAGTACTTC	CASSVAASAGGETQYF
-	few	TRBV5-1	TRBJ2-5	TGCGCCAGCAGCTACAGGGCCCTTGGGGAGACCCAGTACTTC	CASSYRALGETQYF
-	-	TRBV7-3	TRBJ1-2	TGTGCCAGCAGCTTAGGCACACATCATGGCTACACCTTC	CASSLGTHHGYTF
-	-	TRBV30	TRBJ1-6	TGTGCCTGGGGTTCTATAGGGAATTCACCCCTCCACTTT	CAWGSIGNSPLHF